These T cell receptor beta chains were read from a single sample in a study of blood T cell repertoires in COVID-19. Using immunoSEQ multiplex PCR, the repertoire was profiled, and TCRdb retains in-frame clones only, with some absent. This sample has over 90,000 clones; approximately 80% occur once, and the top ten carry around 4.7%. The sample comprised peripheral blood. The source of these receptors is an elderly man with COVID-19, enrolled during active disease. The CDR3 runs from the conserved cysteine through the conserved F or W. A D gene is named only where the DNA matches it firmly.

J gene	D gene	V gene	CDR3 DNA	CDR3 protein
TRBJ2-1	.	TRBV4-2	TGTGCCAGCAGCCAAGATCGGGCGGGCCCCCTAGACAATGAGCAGTTCTTC	CASSQDRAGPLDNEQFF
TRBJ1-4	.	TRBV2	TGTGCCAGCAAGTTCGGTAATGAAAAACTGTTTTTT	CASKFGNEKLFF
TRBJ1-5	TRBD1	TRBV6-5	TGTGCCAGCAGGCGGACAGGGGATAGCAATCAGCCCCAGCATTTT	CASRRTGDSNQPQHF
TRBJ2-7	TRBD1	TRBV7-8	TGTGCCAGCAGCCCCGGTGGACAGGGTTGGGGCGAGCAGTACTTC	CASSPGGQGWGEQYF
TRBJ1-2	.	TRBV28	TGTGCCAGCAGGGCACAGGGCGACCCTTTGAGGGGCTACACCTTC	CASRAQGDPLRGYTF
TRBJ2-7	TRBD2	TRBV5-4	TGTGCCAGCAGCCGTGGCGGGAGTACTCCCTACGAGCAGTACTTC	CASSRGGSTPYEQYF
TRBJ2-1	TRBD2	TRBV11-3	TGTGCCAGCAGCCCGGGAGGGTTCGGCAATGAGCAGTTCTTC	CASSPGGFGNEQFF
TRBJ2-1	.	TRBV11-2	TGTGCCAGCAGCTTGGTCTCTGGGGCAGACTACAATGAGCAGTTCTTC	CASSLVSGADYNEQFF
TRBJ1-5	.	TRBV6-2/TRBV6-3	TGTGCCAGCAGTTACTCACAGGACAGCAATCAGCCCCAGCATTTT	CASSYSQDSNQPQHF
TRBJ2-5	.	TRBV4-3	TGCGCCAGCAGCCAAGAGGCCAGGGGTCCTCAAGAGACCCAGTACTTC	CASSQEARGPQETQYF
TRBJ1-2	TRBD1	TRBV7-2	TGTGCCAGCAGCTTACTGAGGACAGGGGGCTACTATGGCTACACCTTC	CASSLLRTGGYYGYTF
TRBJ1-5	TRBD1	TRBV15	TGTGCCACCAGCATTATCAGGGGGTATCAGCCCCAGCATTTT	CATSIIRGYQPQHF